This T cell receptor beta chain was captured by sequencing in a study of blood T cell repertoires in COVID-19. Study information: Donors in the United States, Italy and Spain gave samples during acute or convalescent COVID-19. T cells, B-cell-depleted T cells, or PBMCs provided the cDNA or gDNA that served as material.

Germline V gene data show CDR1 as LNHDA and CDR2 as SQIVND (reference sequence). This CDR3 is 14 amino acids long. The V gene lost 7 bases and the J gene lost 2 bases, with 15 bases spanning the gap. Per the study methods: Cell counts per sample came from amplifying reference gene primers. TCRdb's table, derived via immunoSEQ multiplex PCR, lists solely in-frame clones and lacks some. V and J calls and clone size are as listed in that table; D and trimming were resolved from the DNA. Counted here are 60,000 to 80,000 clones, approximately 88% occurring once; the ten biggest clones make up 7.5% to 9%.

The receptor was isolated from a man between 45 and 60 years old with active COVID-19. The specimen was peripheral blood. The rearrangement joins TRBV19 to TRBJ2-7; maybe TRBD1 (5 bases). CDR3 sequence reads: CASTANPDTYEQYF. The CDR3 DNA sequence: TGTGCCAGTACCGCAAACCCGGACACCTACGAGCAGTACTTC.